A single sample gave rise to the 29 T cell receptor beta chains below, sequenced in a study of blood T cells in healthy people across ages. Sample-barcoded 5' priming and a J-beta primer mix drove a second PCR of about 6 to 12 cycles. TCRdb used MiXCR to reprocess the 5' RACE reads, holding one entry per CDR3 protein. The profile shows 1.8 million or so distinct CDR3 sequences, about 39% of them singletons. Sequencing input: blood. These receptors were obtained from a human donor in good health.

This chain links TRBV5-6 with TRBJ1-1, with D perhaps matching TRBD1 (6 bases). The CDR3 covers 16 residues. From germline, CDR1 is SGHDT and CDR2 YYEEEE. Trimming cost V 3 bases and J 0 bases, with 15 bases left between them. The CDR3 is CASSSEKRDMNTEAFF. The CDR3 DNA follows: TGTGCCAGCAGCTCCGAAAAACGGGACATGAACACTGAAGCTTTCTTT.

This clonotype was detected only a few times. The chain is built from TRBV29-1 and TRBJ1-5, with TRBD1 as a possible D gene (5 bases). Germline loops: CDR1 SQVTM, CDR2 ANQGSEA. The CDR3 has 13 residues. Trimming pared 2 bases from V and 3 bases from J, leaving 8 bases between. The CDR3 DNA is TGCAGCGTTGAAAGGGACCCCAATCAGCCCCAGCATTTT. Protein: CSVERDPNQPQHF.

As to this clonotype: One junction end disagrees with the germline gene, perhaps due to a read error. V and J are TRBV18 and TRBJ2-1; unclear D gene. The CDR3 totals 15 residues. Germline CDR1 reads KGHSH; CDR2 reads LQKENI. CDR3 sequence (DNA): TGTGCCGGCTCACCGGCCTCCAGCTCCTACAATGAGCAGTTCTTC. Amino acid sequence: CAGSPASSSYNEQFF.

The rearrangement links TRBV6-5 to TRBJ2-5; 8 bases line up with TRBD1. This CDR3 contains 14 residues. V lost 6 bases to trimming and J lost 2 bases; unmatched junction nucleotides: 5. Per germline, CDR1 MNHEY and CDR2 SVGAGI. CDR3 sequence (DNA): TGTGCCAGCAGGATTTGGACAGGGCAAGAGACCCAGTACTTC. Translating gives CASRIWTGQETQYF.

The V and J genes are TRBV12-3 or TRBV12-4 and TRBJ1-2; maybe TRBD1 (5 bases). Trimming shortened V by 3 bases and J by 7 bases, and 12 bases separated the two germline ends. The CDR3 spans 13 residues. The CDR3 spells CASSFFRDGGYTF. In nucleotides, the CDR3 is TGTGCCAGCAGTTTTTTCAGGGATGGTGGCTACACCTTC.

This chain connects TRBV27 to TRBJ2-7; the D is unclear. The CDR3 is made up of 15 amino acids. V shed 5 bases and J shed 2 bases, with 16 bases lying between them. In germline, CDR1 is MNHEY, CDR2 SMNVEV (reference sequence). The CDR3 bases are TGTGCCAGCAGTCCCGAGGCGAGGTCCGCCTACGAGCAGTACTTC. Amino acid sequence: CASSPEARSAYEQYF.

This clonotype turned up a few times. This sequence joins TRBV24-1 and TRBJ1-1; no firm D call. Germline V gene data show CDR1 as KGHDR and CDR2 as SFDVKD. CDR3 size: 14 residues. Trimming shortened V by 3 bases and J by 4 bases, and 11 bases separated the two germline ends. DNA for the CDR3: TGTGCCACCAGTGATCGGACCAGGAGCACTGAAGCTTTCTTT. Translating gives CATSDRTRSTEAFF.

This clonotype was detected ten times or more. V usage is TRBV5-1 and J usage is TRBJ2-1, with a weak D call TRBD2 (6 bases). The length of the CDR3 is 16 residues. V was pared by 0 bases and J by 3 bases, with 13 bases between. Germline V CDR1 and CDR2: SGHRS, YFSETQ. The CDR3 region has the DNA TGCGCCAGCAGCTTGGGAGTAGCGGCTGACTACAATGAGCAGTTCTTC. Its protein is CASSLGVAADYNEQFF. Complete variable domain (other parts from reference TRBV5-1 and TRBJ2-1): KAGVTQTPRYLIKTRGQQVTLSCSPISGHRSVSWYQQTPGQGLQFLFEYFSETQRNKGNFPGRFSGRQFSNSRSEMNVSTLELGDSALYLCASSLGVAADYNEQFFGPGTRLTVL.

The V and J genes are TRBV6-2 or TRBV6-3 and TRBJ2-1; 10 nucleotides match TRBD1. J was trimmed by 3 bases and V by 7 bases; bases with no gene match: 6. CDR3 length equals 15 residues. The V gene's germline CDR1 is MNHEY and CDR2 SVGEGT. In DNA, the CDR3 is TGTGCCAGCATCTTCCGGGACAGGGGCTACAATGAGCAGTTCTTC. Translation: CASIFRDRGYNEQFF.

The rearrangement uses TRBV20-1 and TRBJ2-3; possibly TRBD2 for D (5 bases). Trimming left V 3 bases short and J 2 bases short, with 15 bases between. Germline V gene lookup returns CDR1 DFQATT and CDR2 SNEGSKA (reference sequence). The CDR3 has 15 residues. In DNA, the CDR3 is TGCAGTGCTAGCGAGGCCGGGGTTTACACAGATACGCAGTATTTT. Translated: CSASEAGVYTDTQYF.

This chain links TRBV14 with TRBJ2-3, with D possibly TRBD2 on 6 matching bases. Germline V lookup: CDR1 SGHDN, CDR2 FVKESK. This CDR3 region has 14 residues. Between the trimmed V and J ends, which lost 4 bases and 6 bases, there was a span of 14 bases. This CDR3 is CASSPLGGADTQYF. CDR3 in DNA: TGTGCCAGCAGCCCTCTGGGGGGAGCGGATACGCAGTATTTT.

This clonotype has at least ten counts. The gene calls are TRBV6-5 and TRBJ2-1; D may be TRBD1 or TRBD2 (5 bases each). Germline-derived CDR1 and CDR2 are MNHEY and SVGAGI. The length of the CDR3 is 14 residues. Trimming removed 3 bases from V and 2 bases from J, with 8 bases in between. The chain's CDR3 is CASSYKGPYNEQFF. CDR3 coding DNA: TGTGCCAGCAGTTATAAGGGACCCTACAATGAGCAGTTCTTC.

The CDR3 DNA is TGTGCCAGCAGTCCCCAGGGAGTAGGCACTGAAGCTTTCTTT. Translation: CASSPQGVGTEAFF. The chain employs TRBV6-5 and TRBJ1-1, with D tentatively TRBD1 (5 bases). This CDR3 has 14 residues. The germline V gene encodes CDR1 MNHEY and CDR2 SVGAGI. V was pared by 5 bases and J by 4 bases, with 14 bases between.

This clonotype was counted only a few times. The chain has TRBV27 and TRBJ2-7, with D unresolved. CDR3 length: 14 amino acids. Deletions cut 5 bases from V and 2 bases from J, with 13 bases between. Germline V gene data show CDR1 as MNHEY and CDR2 as SMNVEV (reference sequence). The CDR3 DNA reads as TGTGCCAGCAGTGAAACCTCGACTCCCTACGAGCAGTACTTC. It encodes CASSETSTPYEQYF.

There are a few counts of this clonotype. The chain links TRBV7-2 to TRBJ2-3; D may be TRBD2 (5 bases). Germline V gives CDR1 SGHTA, CDR2 FQGNSA. Deletions cut 2 bases from V and 4 bases from J, with 10 bases between. CDR3 size: 14 residues. The CDR3 sequence: CASSLLDWADTQYF. The DNA for the CDR3 is TGTGCCAGCAGCTTATTGGACTGGGCAGATACGCAGTATTTT. The whole variable domain, filled in from reference TRBV7-2 and TRBJ2-3, reads GAGVSQSPSNKVTEKGKDVELRCDPISGHTALYWYRQSLGQGLEFLIYFQGNSAPDKSGLPSDRFSAERTGGSVSTLTIQRTQQEDSAVYLCASSLLDWADTQYFGPGTRLTVL.

This clonotype was recorded a few times. V usage is TRBV6-2 or TRBV6-3 and J usage is TRBJ2-5; TRBD2 might be the D (6 bases). The CDR3 totals 15 residues. Germline V gene lookup returns CDR1 MNHEY and CDR2 SVGEGT. V was cut by 8 bases and J by 8 bases, with 24 bases left in between. CDR3 sequence: CASSHHGGVQGTQYF. DNA of the CDR3: TGTGCCAGCTCCCACCACGGCGGGGTACAAGGAACCCAGTACTTC.

Concerning this clonotype: A much larger clone differs from this one at a single base, so this may be a read error. This sequence joins TRBV20-1 and TRBJ2-5; D may be TRBD1 (6 bases). The last part of the DNA fits TRBJ2-1 better; the J call may be wrong. There are 15 residues in the CDR3. CDR1 DFQATT and CDR2 SNEGSKA come from the germline V gene (reference sequence). The CDR3 region is CSAIRPGQTQETQFF. Written as DNA, the CDR3 is TGCAGTGCTATTCGCCCGGGACAAACTCAAGAGACCCAGTTCTTC.

This chain uses TRBV7-2 with TRBJ2-3; 9 bases are a match to TRBD1. The CDR3 runs to 13 residues. Germline loops: CDR1 SGHTA, CDR2 FQGNSA. V gave up 5 bases and J gave up 10 bases; unmatched junction bases: 7. Here the CDR3 DNA reads TGTGCCAGCAGCCCGGGACAGGGACAGGCGCAGTATTTT. The encoded protein is CASSPGQGQAQYF. Filled out from reference TRBV7-2 and TRBJ2-3, the complete variable domain reads GAGVSQSPSNKVTEKGKDVELRCDPISGHTALYWYRQSLGQGLEFLIYFQGNSAPDKSGLPSDRFSAERTGGSVSTLTIQRTQQEDSAVYLCASSPGQGQAQYFGPGTRLTVL.

This clonotype has a handful of counts. V is TRBV5-1 and J is TRBJ2-7; the D call may be TRBD1 or TRBD2 (5 bases each). The V gene's germline CDR1 is SGHRS and CDR2 YFSETQ. The CDR3 sequence is 14 residues long. Trimming removed 5 bases from V and 2 bases from J, with 14 bases in between. The CDR3: CASSFYQGPYEQYF. The CDR3 bases are TGCGCCAGCAGTTTTTACCAGGGACCCTACGAGCAGTACTTC.

In the case of this clonotype: Germline and junction disagree at one end, which may indicate a read error. This chain connects TRBV7-2 to TRBJ1-5; possibly TRBD1 for D (5 bases). The V gene's germline CDR1 is SGHTA and CDR2 FQGNSA. The CDR3 contains 15 residues. CDR3 in DNA: TGTGCAAGCAGCCGACAGTGGGATAGCAACCAGCCCCAGCATTTT. Its translation is CASSRQWDSNQPQHF. The entire variable domain, with the rest obtained from reference TRBV7-2 and TRBJ1-5, is as follows: GAGVSQSPSNKVTEKGKDVELRCDPISGHTALYWYRQSLGQGLEFLIYFQGNSAPDKSGLPSDRFSAERTGGSVSTLTIQRTQQEDSAVYLCASSRQWDSNQPQHFGDGTRLSIL.

This chain joins TRBV3-1 and TRBJ2-5, with 9 bases matching TRBD1. Trimming cost V 4 bases and J 5 bases; bases outside gene matches: 14. CDR1 LGHDT and CDR2 YNNKEL come from the germline V gene (reference sequence). This CDR3 region has 17 residues. This chain's CDR3 is CASSRTPGTGHRETQYF. The CDR3 nucleotides read TGTGCCAGCAGCCGAACACCTGGGACAGGGCATCGGGAGACCCAGTACTTC.

This clonotype was observed a handful of times. The chain links TRBV6-1 to TRBJ2-5, with 9 positions matching TRBD1. With the DNA end fitting TRBJ2-7 better, the J assignment may be wrong. The CDR3 runs 15 residues. Germline-derived CDR1 and CDR2 are MNHNS and SASEGT. The CDR3 DNA reads TGTGCCAGCAGTGACCTCGACAGGGGGTGGTACGAGCAGTACTTC. It codes for CASSDLDRGWYEQYF.

This clonotype was seen a handful of times. This sequence joins TRBV5-1 and TRBJ2-7; maybe TRBD2 (5 bases). V was trimmed by 6 bases and J by 0 bases, leaving 10 bases between them. The CDR3 is 13 residues long. Germline CDR1 reads SGHRS; CDR2 reads YFSETQ. The CDR3: CASKDTSSYEQYF. The DNA of the CDR3 is TGCGCCAGCAAAGACACTAGCTCCTACGAGCAGTACTTC.

This clonotype showed up just a few times. The rearrangement uses TRBV6-2 or TRBV6-3 and TRBJ1-2, with 7 bases lining up with TRBD1. The CDR3 covers 14 residues. The V and J ends lost 6 bases and 4 bases, in that order; junction bases with no gene match: 8. Germline V gives CDR1 MNHEY, CDR2 SVGEGT. CDR3 sequence reads: CASRKGTATYGYTF. CDR3 DNA: TGTGCCAGCAGAAAGGGGACAGCTACCTATGGCTACACCTTC.

This clonotype was seen more than once but under ten times. The V and J genes are TRBV29-1 and TRBJ2-5; D is possibly TRBD2 (5 bases). Germline V CDR1 and CDR2: SQVTM, ANQGSEA. Between the trimmed V and J ends, which lost 4 bases and 1 base, there was a span of 13 bases. This CDR3 spans 14 amino acids. CDR3 region: CSVGSGNLQETQYF. CDR3 nucleotides: TGCAGCGTTGGTTCGGGGAACCTCCAAGAGACCCAGTACTTC.

The chain is built from TRBV5-5 and TRBJ1-6, with D uncertain. In germline, CDR1 is SGHKS, CDR2 YYEKEE (reference sequence). This CDR3 is built from 15 residues. V gave up 1 base and J gave up 3 bases, with 8 bases separating them. CDR3 in amino acids: CASSLTDLYNSPLHF. CDR3 DNA sequence: TGTGCCAGCAGCTTGACGGATCTCTATAATTCACCCCTCCACTTT.

This clonotype has just a few counts. V gene TRBV10-3 combines with J gene TRBJ1-2; unclear D gene. Per germline, CDR1 ENHRY and CDR2 SYGVKD. Trimming removed 0 bases from V and 0 bases from J, with 17 bases in between. CDR3 size: 18 residues. CDR3 nucleotides: TGTGCCATCAGTGAGTCTCTTATCGCCCTTACAGCTAACTATGGCTACACCTTC. It encodes CAISESLIALTANYGYTF.

A few counts support this clonotype. The V call is TRBV2, the J call TRBJ2-7; D possibly corresponds to TRBD1 (5 bases). The CDR3 totals 15 residues. CDR1 SNHLY and CDR2 FYNNEI come from the germline V gene. V lost 7 bases and J 1 base, leaving 17 bases between the germline ends. CDR3 residues: CASKVGAAISYEQYF. CDR3 DNA sequence: TGTGCCAGCAAAGTAGGGGCCGCAATATCCTACGAGCAGTACTTC.

Only a few counts were recorded for this clonotype. V usage is TRBV12-3 or TRBV12-4 and J usage is TRBJ1-2; TRBD1 aligns across 8 bases. The CDR3 is made up of 15 amino acids. V dropped 6 bases and J dropped 3; count of bases not matched to a gene: 9. The CDR3 DNA follows: TGTGCCAGCAGCCCCTTCCGACAGGGGTACTATGGCTACACCTTC. Residues: CASSPFRQGYYGYTF.